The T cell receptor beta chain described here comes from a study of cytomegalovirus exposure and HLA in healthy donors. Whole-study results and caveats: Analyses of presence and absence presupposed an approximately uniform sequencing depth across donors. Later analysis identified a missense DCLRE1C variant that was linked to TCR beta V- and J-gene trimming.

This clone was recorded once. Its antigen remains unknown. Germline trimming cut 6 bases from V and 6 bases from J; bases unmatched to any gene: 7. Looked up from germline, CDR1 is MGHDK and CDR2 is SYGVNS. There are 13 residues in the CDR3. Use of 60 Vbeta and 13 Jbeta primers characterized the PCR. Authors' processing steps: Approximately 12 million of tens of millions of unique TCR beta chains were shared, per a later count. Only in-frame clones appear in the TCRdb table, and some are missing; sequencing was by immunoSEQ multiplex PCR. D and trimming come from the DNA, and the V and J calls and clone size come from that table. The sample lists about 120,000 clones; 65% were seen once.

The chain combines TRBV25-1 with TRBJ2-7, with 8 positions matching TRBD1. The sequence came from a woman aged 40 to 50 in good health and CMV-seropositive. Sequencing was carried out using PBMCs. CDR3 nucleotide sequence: TGTGCCAGCAGGACAGGGGCTCGTAGCGAGCAGTACTTC. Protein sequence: CASRTGARSEQYF.